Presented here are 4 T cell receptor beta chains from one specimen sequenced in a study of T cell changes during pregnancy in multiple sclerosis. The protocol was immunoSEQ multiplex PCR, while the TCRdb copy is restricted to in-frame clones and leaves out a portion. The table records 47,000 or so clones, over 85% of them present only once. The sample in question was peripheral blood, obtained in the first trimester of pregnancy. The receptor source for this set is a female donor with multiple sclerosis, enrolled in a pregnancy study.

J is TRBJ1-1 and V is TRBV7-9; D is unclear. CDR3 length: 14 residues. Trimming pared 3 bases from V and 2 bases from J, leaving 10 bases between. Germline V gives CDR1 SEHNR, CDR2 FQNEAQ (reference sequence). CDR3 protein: CASSFLRENTEAFF. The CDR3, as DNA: TGTGCCAGCAGCTTTCTCCGCGAAAACACTGAAGCTTTCTTT.

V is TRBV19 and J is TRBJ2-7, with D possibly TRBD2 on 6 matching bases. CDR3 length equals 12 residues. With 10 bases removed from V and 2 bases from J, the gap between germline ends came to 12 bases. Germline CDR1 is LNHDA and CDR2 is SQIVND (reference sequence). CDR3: CATPWGAYEQYF. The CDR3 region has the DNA TGTGCCACCCCGTGGGGGGCCTACGAGCAGTACTTC.

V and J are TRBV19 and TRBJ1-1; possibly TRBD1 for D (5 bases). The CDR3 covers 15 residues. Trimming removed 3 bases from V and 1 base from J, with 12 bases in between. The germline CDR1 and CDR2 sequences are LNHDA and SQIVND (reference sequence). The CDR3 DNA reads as TGTGCCAGTAGTATGACCATAAGGGGGAACACTGAAGCTTTCTTT. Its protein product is CASSMTIRGNTEAFF. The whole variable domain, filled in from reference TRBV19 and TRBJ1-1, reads DGGITQSPKYLFRKEGQNVTLSCEQNLNHDAMYWYRQDPGQGLRLIYYSQIVNDFQKGDIAEGYSVSREKKESFPLTVTSAQKNPTAFYLCASSMTIRGNTEAFFGQGTRLTVV.

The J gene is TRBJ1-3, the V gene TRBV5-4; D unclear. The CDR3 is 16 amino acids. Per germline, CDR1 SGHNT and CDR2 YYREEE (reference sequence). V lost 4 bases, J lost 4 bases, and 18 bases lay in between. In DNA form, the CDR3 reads TGTGCCAGCAGCCCTGGACTTCTCTCGGGGGGAAACACCATATATTTT. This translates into CASSPGLLSGGNTIYF. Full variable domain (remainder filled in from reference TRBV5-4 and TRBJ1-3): ETGVTQSPTHLIKTRGQQVTLRCSSQSGHNTVSWYQQALGQGPQFIFQYYREEENGRGNFPPRFSGLQFPNYSSELNVNALELDDSALYLCASSPGLLSGGNTIYFGEGSWLTVV.